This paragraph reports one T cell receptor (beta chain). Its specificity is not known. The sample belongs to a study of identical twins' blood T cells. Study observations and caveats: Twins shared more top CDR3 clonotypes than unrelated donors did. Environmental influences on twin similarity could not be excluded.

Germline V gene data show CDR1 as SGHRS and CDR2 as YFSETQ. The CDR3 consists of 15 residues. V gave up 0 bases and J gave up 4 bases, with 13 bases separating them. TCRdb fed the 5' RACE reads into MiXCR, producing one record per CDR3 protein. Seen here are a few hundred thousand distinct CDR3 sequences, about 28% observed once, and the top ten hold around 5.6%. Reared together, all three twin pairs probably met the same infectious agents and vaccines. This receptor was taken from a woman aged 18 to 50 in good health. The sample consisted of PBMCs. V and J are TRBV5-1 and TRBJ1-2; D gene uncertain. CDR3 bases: TGCGCCAGCAGCTTGGCGGCGGGCCTGGCCTATGGCTACACCTTC. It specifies CASSLAAGLAYGYTF.